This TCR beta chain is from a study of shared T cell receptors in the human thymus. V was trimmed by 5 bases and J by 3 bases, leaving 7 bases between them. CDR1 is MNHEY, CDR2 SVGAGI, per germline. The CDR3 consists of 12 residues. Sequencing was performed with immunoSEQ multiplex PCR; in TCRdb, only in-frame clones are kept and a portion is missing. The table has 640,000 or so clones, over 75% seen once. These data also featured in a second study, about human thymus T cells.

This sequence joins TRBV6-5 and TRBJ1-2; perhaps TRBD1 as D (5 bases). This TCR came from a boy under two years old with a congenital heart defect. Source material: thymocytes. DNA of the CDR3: TGTGCCAGCAGTGACAGACACTATGGCTACACCTTC. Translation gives CASSDRHYGYTF.